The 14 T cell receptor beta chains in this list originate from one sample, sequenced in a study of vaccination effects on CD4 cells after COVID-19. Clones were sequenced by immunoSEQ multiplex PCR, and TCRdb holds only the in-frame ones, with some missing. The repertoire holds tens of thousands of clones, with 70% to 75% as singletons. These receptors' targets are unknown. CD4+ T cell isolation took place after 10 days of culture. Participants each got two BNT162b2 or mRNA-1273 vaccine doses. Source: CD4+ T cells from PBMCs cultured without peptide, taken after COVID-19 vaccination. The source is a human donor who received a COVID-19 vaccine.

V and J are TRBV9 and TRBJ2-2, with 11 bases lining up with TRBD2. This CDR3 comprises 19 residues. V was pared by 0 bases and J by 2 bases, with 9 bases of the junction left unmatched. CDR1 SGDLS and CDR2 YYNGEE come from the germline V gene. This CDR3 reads CASSVGLQTSGGNTGELFF. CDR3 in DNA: TGTGCCAGCAGCGTAGGACTACAAACTAGCGGGGGTAACACCGGGGAGCTGTTTTTT. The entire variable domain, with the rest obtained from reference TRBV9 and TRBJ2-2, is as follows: DSGVTQTPKHLITATGQRVTLRCSPRSGDLSVYWYQQSLDQGLQFLIQYYNGEERAKGNILERFSAQQFPDLHSELNLSSLELGDSALYFCASSVGLQTSGGNTGELFFGEGSRLTVL.

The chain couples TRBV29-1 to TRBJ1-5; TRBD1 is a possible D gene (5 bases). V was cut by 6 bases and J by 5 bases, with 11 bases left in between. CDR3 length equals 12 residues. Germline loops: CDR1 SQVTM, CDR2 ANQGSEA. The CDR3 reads CSVAGFDQPQHF. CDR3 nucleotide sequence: TGCAGCGTCGCAGGGTTTGATCAGCCCCAGCATTTT.

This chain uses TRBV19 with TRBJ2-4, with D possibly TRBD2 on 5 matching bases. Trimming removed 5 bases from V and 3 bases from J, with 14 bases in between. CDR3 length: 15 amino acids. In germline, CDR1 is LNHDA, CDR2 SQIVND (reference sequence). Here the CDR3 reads CASSQEDSFKNIQYF. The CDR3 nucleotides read TGTGCCAGTAGTCAGGAGGATAGCTTCAAAAACATTCAGTACTTC.

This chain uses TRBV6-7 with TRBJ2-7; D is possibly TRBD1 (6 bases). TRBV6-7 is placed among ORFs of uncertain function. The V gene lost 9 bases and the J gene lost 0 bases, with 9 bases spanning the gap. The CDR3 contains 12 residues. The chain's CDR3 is CARDSSSYEQYV. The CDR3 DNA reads TGTGCCAGGGACAGTAGCTCCTACGAGCAGTACGTC.

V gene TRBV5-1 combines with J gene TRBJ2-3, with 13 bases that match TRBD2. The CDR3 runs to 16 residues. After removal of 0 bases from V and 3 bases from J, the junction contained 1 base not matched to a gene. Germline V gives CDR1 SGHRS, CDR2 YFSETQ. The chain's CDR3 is CASSLALAGGTDTQYF. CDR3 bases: TGCGCCAGCAGCTTGGCACTAGCGGGGGGGACAGATACGCAGTATTTT.

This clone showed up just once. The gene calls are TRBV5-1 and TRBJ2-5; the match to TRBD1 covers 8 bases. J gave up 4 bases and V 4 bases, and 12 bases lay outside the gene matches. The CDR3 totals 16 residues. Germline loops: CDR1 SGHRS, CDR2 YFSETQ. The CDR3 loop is CASSPETGAVGETQYF. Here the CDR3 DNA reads TGCGCCAGCAGCCCGGAGACAGGGGCCGTGGGAGAGACCCAGTACTTC.

Here the CDR3 DNA reads TGTGCCAGCGGTCGGGGAGGCAATGAAAAACTGTTTTTT. Protein: CASGRGGNEKLFF. The chain carries TRBV6-5 and TRBJ1-4; no reliable D call. The CDR3 covers 13 residues. The germline gives CDR1 MNHEY, CDR2 SVGAGI. Trimming pared 8 bases from V and 5 bases from J, leaving 12 bases between.

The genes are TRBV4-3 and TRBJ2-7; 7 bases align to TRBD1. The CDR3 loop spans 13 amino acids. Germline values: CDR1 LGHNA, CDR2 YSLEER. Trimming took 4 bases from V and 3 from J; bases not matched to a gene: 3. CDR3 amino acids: CASSPGQVYEQYV. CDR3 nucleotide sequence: TGCGCCAGCAGCCCAGGACAGGTCTACGAGCAGTACGTC.

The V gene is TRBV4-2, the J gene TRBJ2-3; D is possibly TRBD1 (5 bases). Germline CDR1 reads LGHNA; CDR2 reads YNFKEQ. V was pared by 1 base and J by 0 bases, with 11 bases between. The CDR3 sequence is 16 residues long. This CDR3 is CASSQASQGSTDTQYF. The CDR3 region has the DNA TGTGCCAGCAGCCAAGCCTCCCAGGGAAGCACAGATACGCAGTATTTT.

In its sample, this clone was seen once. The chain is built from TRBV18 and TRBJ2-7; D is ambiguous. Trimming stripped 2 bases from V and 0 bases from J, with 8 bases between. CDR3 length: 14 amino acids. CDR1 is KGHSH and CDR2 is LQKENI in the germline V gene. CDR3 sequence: CASSPGTSSYEQYV. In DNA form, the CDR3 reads TGTGCCAGCTCACCAGGAACGAGCTCCTACGAGCAGTACGTC.

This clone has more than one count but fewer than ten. CDR3 in amino acids: CASSFKTSGQANGYTF. In nucleotides, the CDR3 is TGTGCCAGCAGCTTTAAAACATCGGGACAGGCCAATGGCTACACCTTC. This chain connects TRBV5-4 to TRBJ1-2; TRBD1 aligns across 8 bases. The CDR3 runs 16 residues. V lost 2 bases to trimming and J lost 6 bases; unmatched junction nucleotides: 12. Per germline, CDR1 SGHNT and CDR2 YYREEE (reference sequence).

CDR3 nucleotides: TGTGCCAGCAGTACGCGAGGGGTAGAGACCCAGTACTTC. This codes for CASSTRGVETQYF. The chain recombines TRBV3-1 (or the pseudogene TRBV3-2) with TRBJ2-5; either TRBD1 or TRBD2 may fit D (5 bases each). Looked up from germline, CDR1 is LGHDT and CDR2 is YNNKEL (reference sequence). V gave up 6 bases and J gave up 4 bases, with 12 bases separating them. The CDR3 loop spans 13 amino acids.

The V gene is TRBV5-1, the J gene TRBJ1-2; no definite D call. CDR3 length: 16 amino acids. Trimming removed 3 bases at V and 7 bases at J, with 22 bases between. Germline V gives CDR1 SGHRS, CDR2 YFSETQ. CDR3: CASSYDPTGRAGGYTF. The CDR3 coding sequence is TGCGCCAGCAGCTACGACCCAACGGGGAGGGCGGGTGGCTACACCTTC.

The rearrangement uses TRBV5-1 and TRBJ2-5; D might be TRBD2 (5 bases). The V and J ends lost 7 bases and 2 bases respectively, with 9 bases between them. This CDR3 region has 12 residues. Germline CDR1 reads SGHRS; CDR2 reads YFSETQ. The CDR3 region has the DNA TGCGCCAGCTCGAGGGTACAAGAGACCCAGTACTTC. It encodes CASSRVQETQYF.